Below, 26 T cell receptor beta chains from the same sample are listed, as sequenced in a study of CD8+CD57+ T cells in acquired aplastic anemia. CDR3 and TCR beta VDJ profiling relied on genomic DNA as the template. Via MiXCR, TCRdb re-called the reads, giving one row per CDR3 protein. The sample holds roughly 80,000 distinct CDR3 sequences, under 80% seen once. Patients included in sequencing had previously demonstrated CD8+CD57+ cell expansion by flow cytometry. What was sequenced was sorted CD4+, CD8+, or CD8+CD57+ T cells (not recorded which) from PBMCs. These receptors originate from a human donor with aplastic anemia.

The chain's CDR3 is CSARTSGSATDTQYF. The CDR3, as DNA: TGCAGTGCTCGGACTAGCGGGAGTGCGACAGATACGCAGTATTTT. The chain recombines TRBV20-1 with TRBJ2-3; TRBD2 matches at 13 bases. V trimming: 5 bases; J trimming: 3 bases; junction bases outside the gene matches: 5. This CDR3 spans 15 amino acids. CDR1 is DFQATT, CDR2 SNEGSKA, per germline (reference sequence).

The V and J genes are TRBV3-1 and TRBJ1-1; 7 bases are shared with TRBD1. The CDR3 runs to 17 residues. After removal of 5 bases from V and 4 bases from J, the junction contained 16 bases not matched to a gene. CDR1 LGHDT and CDR2 YNNKEL come from the germline V gene (reference sequence). This CDR3 is CASSLGDSYRRGTEAFF. CDR3 in DNA: TGTGCCAGCAGCTTGGGGGACAGTTATCGAAGGGGCACTGAAGCTTTCTTT.

The chain uses TRBV7-2 and TRBJ2-5; tentatively, D is TRBD2 (6 bases). The CDR3 totals 13 residues. Between the trimmed V and J ends, which lost 6 bases and 1 base, there was a span of 9 bases. CDR1 SGHTA and CDR2 FQGNSA come from the germline V gene. The chain's CDR3 is CASRRGLQETQYF. CDR3 nucleotide sequence: TGTGCCAGCAGGAGGGGACTCCAAGAGACCCAGTACTTC. Filled out from reference TRBV7-2 and TRBJ2-5, the complete variable domain reads GAGVSQSPSNKVTEKGKDVELRCDPISGHTALYWYRQSLGQGLEFLIYFQGNSAPDKSGLPSDRFSAERTGGSVSTLTIQRTQQEDSAVYLCASRRGLQETQYFGPGTRLLVL.

This clonotype was counted ten times or more. The chain uses TRBV6-5 and TRBJ2-7; D ambiguous. CDR1 is MNHEY and CDR2 is SVGAGI in the germline V gene. Trimming removed 10 bases at V and 0 bases at J, with 16 bases between. There are 14 residues in the CDR3. DNA of the CDR3: TGTGCCACCAGCGCCGGCGGTCTCTCCTACGAGCAGTACTTC. This codes for CATSAGGLSYEQYF.

The V call is TRBV29-1, the J call TRBJ2-1, with D perhaps being TRBD1 or TRBD2 (5 bases each). The CDR3 is made up of 14 amino acids. V dropped 6 bases and J dropped 5 bases, with 17 bases sitting between them. CDR1 is SQVTM, CDR2 ANQGSEA, per germline. This CDR3 is CSVGGRELDNEQFF. The CDR3 nucleotides read TGCAGCGTGGGTGGCAGGGAGTTAGACAATGAGCAGTTCTTC.

This chain links TRBV2 with TRBJ2-7; D gene uncertain. This CDR3 has 11 amino acids. V lost 3 bases and J lost 5, with 5 bases in between. The germline gives CDR1 SNHLY, CDR2 FYNNEI. The CDR3 protein is CASSEGNEQYF. The CDR3 DNA reads TGTGCCAGCAGTGAGGGGAACGAGCAGTACTTC.

The chain employs TRBV7-9 and TRBJ2-7; D perhaps matches TRBD2 (5 bases). V was trimmed by 6 bases and J by 3 bases, leaving 9 bases between them. The germline V gene has CDR1 SEHNR and CDR2 FQNEAQ (reference sequence). The length of the CDR3 is 12 residues. CDR3 amino acids: CASSRSVYEQYF. CDR3 nucleotides: TGTGCCAGCAGTCGTAGCGTCTACGAGCAGTACTTC.

A few counts support this clonotype. The J gene is TRBJ2-2, the V gene TRBV6-1, with D perhaps matching TRBD2 (5 bases). CDR1 is MNHNS, CDR2 SASEGT, per germline. CDR3 length: 16 residues. V was shortened by 8 bases and J by 2 bases, with 18 bases between the two germline ends. CDR3 residues: CASHSPGSVNTGELFF. The CDR3 region has the DNA TGTGCCAGCCATTCTCCGGGATCTGTCAACACCGGGGAGCTGTTTTTT.

This clonotype came up once. The CDR3, as DNA: TGTGCCACACTACCGGACAGGACGAACACCGGGGAGCTGTTTTTT. Protein sequence: CATLPDRTNTGELFF. The chain has TRBV10-3 and TRBJ2-2; 7 positions match TRBD1. Looked up from germline, CDR1 is ENHRY and CDR2 is SYGVKD. V was pared by 10 bases and J by 0 bases, with 8 bases of the junction left unmatched. This CDR3 has 15 residues.

The rearrangement joins TRBV29-1 to TRBJ1-4; tentatively, D is TRBD1 (5 bases). Per germline, CDR1 SQVTM and CDR2 ANQGSEA. The germline V and J ends were trimmed by 1 base and 10 bases, with 13 bases remaining between them. The CDR3 consists of 13 residues. CDR3: CSVEAGERGKLFF. The CDR3 DNA is TGCAGCGTTGAAGCGGGGGAGCGAGGAAAACTGTTTTTT.

The CDR3 nucleotides are TGTGCCAGCAGCCCACCGCCGAACACTGAAGCTTTCTTT. Translated, it gives CASSPPPNTEAFF. The J gene is TRBJ1-1, the V gene TRBV7-9, with unresolved D. CDR1 is SEHNR and CDR2 is FQNEAQ in the germline V gene (reference sequence). The ends were cut back, 5 bases at V and 1 base at J, with 8 bases in the middle. The CDR3 covers 13 residues.

This clonotype was observed at least ten times. The chain joins TRBV11-2 to TRBJ2-1; a possible D gene is TRBD2 (6 bases). Trimming removed 7 bases at V and 8 bases at J, with 24 bases between. The germline gives CDR1 SGHAT, CDR2 FQNNGV. This CDR3 is built from 16 residues. CDR3 in amino acids: CASTPGRVEGPDEQFF. The CDR3 DNA follows: TGTGCCAGCACCCCCGGTCGTGTGGAGGGCCCAGATGAGCAGTTCTTC.

The chain uses TRBV10-1 and TRBJ2-7; 8 nucleotides agree with TRBD2. The CDR3 consists of 13 residues. V lost 8 bases and J lost 6; bases outside the gene matches: 9. Germline CDR1 is WNHNN and CDR2 is SYGVQD (reference sequence). CDR3 protein: CASQGTRDREQYF. The CDR3 bases are TGCGCCAGCCAGGGGACTAGAGATCGCGAGCAGTACTTC.

The chain carries TRBV24-1 and TRBJ2-5, with D unresolved. Trimming pared 4 bases from V and 2 bases from J, leaving 10 bases between. Germline-derived CDR1 and CDR2 are KGHDR and SFDVKD. The length of the CDR3 is 14 residues. CDR3 nucleotide sequence: TGTGCCACCAGTGAGGGCGGCCCACAAGAGACCCAGTACTTC. The encoded protein is CATSEGGPQETQYF.

V and J are TRBV29-1 and TRBJ1-1; D is undetermined. Trimming removed 8 bases from V and 2 bases from J, with 15 bases in between. CDR1 and CDR2 (germline): SQVTM, ANQGSEA. The CDR3 contains 13 residues. CDR3 sequence reads: CSYPSPTNTEAFF. The CDR3 region has the DNA TGCAGCTACCCCTCCCCCACAAACACTGAAGCTTTCTTT.

This chain connects TRBV4-2 to TRBJ2-2; D might be TRBD2 (6 bases). Germline CDR1 LGHNA, CDR2 YNFKEQ. The CDR3 length is 17 residues. Trimming shortened V by 3 bases and J by 6 bases, and 20 bases separated the two germline ends. The CDR3 nucleotides are TGTGCCAGCAGCCAGGCCGGGAGCGGCGATGGCGCCGGGGAGCTGTTTTTT. Translating gives CASSQAGSGDGAGELFF.

This clonotype was seen more than once but under ten times. This chain links TRBV19 with TRBJ2-4, with 7 bases aligning to TRBD1. Trimming removed 10 bases from V and 6 bases from J; junction bases left unmatched: 3. The V gene's germline CDR1 is LNHDA and CDR2 SQIVND (reference sequence). CDR3 size: 11 residues. The CDR3 sequence is CATGTVNIQYF. CDR3 nucleotides: TGTGCCACCGGGACAGTAAACATTCAGTACTTC. Using reference TRBV19 and TRBJ2-4 for the parts outside the CDR3, the full variable domain is DGGITQSPKYLFRKEGQNVTLSCEQNLNHDAMYWYRQDPGQGLRLIYYSQIVNDFQKGDIAEGYSVSREKKESFPLTVTSAQKNPTAFYLCATGTVNIQYFGAGTRLSVL.

This chain uses TRBV7-2 with TRBJ2-7; 7 bases align to TRBD2. With V trimmed by 4 bases and J by 3 bases, 3 bases remained unmatched. The CDR3 sequence is 13 residues long. The germline V gene encodes CDR1 SGHTA and CDR2 FQGNSA. The CDR3 protein is CASSSASGYEQYF. CDR3 coding DNA: TGTGCCAGCAGCTCCGCTAGCGGCTACGAGCAGTACTTC. The variable domain in full, completed from reference TRBV7-2 and TRBJ2-7, reads GAGVSQSPSNKVTEKGKDVELRCDPISGHTALYWYRQSLGQGLEFLIYFQGNSAPDKSGLPSDRFSAERTGGSVSTLTIQRTQQEDSAVYLCASSSASGYEQYFGPGTRLTVT.

The V and J genes are TRBV19 and TRBJ1-2; a possible D gene is TRBD1 (5 bases). The CDR3 loop spans 13 amino acids. Between the trimmed V and J ends, which lost 0 bases and 8 bases, there was a span of 10 bases. Germline values: CDR1 LNHDA, CDR2 SQIVND (reference sequence). CDR3 residues: CASSIDWGSGYTF. The CDR3 DNA follows: TGTGCCAGTAGTATAGATTGGGGCTCCGGCTACACCTTC. Variable domain in full (rest from reference TRBV19 and TRBJ1-2): DGGITQSPKYLFRKEGQNVTLSCEQNLNHDAMYWYRQDPGQGLRLIYYSQIVNDFQKGDIAEGYSVSREKKESFPLTVTSAQKNPTAFYLCASSIDWGSGYTFGSGTRLTVV.

The genes are TRBV10-3 and TRBJ2-1; D is unresolved. In germline, CDR1 is ENHRY, CDR2 SYGVKD. Trimming removed 7 bases from V and 5 bases from J, with 3 bases in between. CDR3 length: 10 amino acids. The CDR3 spells CAIINNEQFF. The CDR3 nucleotides are TGTGCCATCATCAACAATGAGCAGTTCTTC.

This CDR3 is CASSLRLEGGYEQYF. In DNA, the CDR3 is TGTGCCAGCAGTCTTAGATTAGAGGGGGGCTACGAGCAGTACTTC. V is TRBV11-2 and J is TRBJ2-7; tentatively, D is TRBD1 or TRBD2 (6 bases each). Germline V CDR1 and CDR2: SGHAT, FQNNGV. V was shortened by 6 bases and J by 3 bases, with 18 bases between the two germline ends. The CDR3 runs 15 residues.

The chain combines TRBV29-1 with TRBJ1-1; a possible D gene is TRBD1 (5 bases). Trimming removed 4 bases from V and 1 base from J, with 13 bases in between. The V gene's germline CDR1 is SQVTM and CDR2 ANQGSEA. This CDR3 has 14 amino acids. The CDR3 loop reads CSVVPKGWNTEAFF. CDR3 in DNA: TGCAGCGTTGTCCCGAAGGGGTGGAACACTGAAGCTTTCTTT. The full variable domain, with the rest looked up from reference TRBV29-1 and TRBJ1-1, is SAVISQKPSRDICQRGTSLTIQCQVDSQVTMMFWYRQQPGQSLTLIATANQGSEATYESGFVIDKFPISRPNLTFSTLTVSNMSPEDSSIYLCSVVPKGWNTEAFFGQGTRLTVV.

This clonotype appeared a single time. The chain uses TRBV20-1 and TRBJ2-7, with 10 bases matching TRBD2. Germline V CDR1 and CDR2: DFQATT, SNEGSKA (reference sequence). The ends lost 2 bases at V and 6 bases at J; junction bases unmatched: 10. The CDR3 sequence is 15 residues long. CDR3 sequence reads: CSARSGGSGGLEQYF. CDR3 in DNA: TGCAGTGCTAGAAGTGGGGGTAGCGGGGGGCTCGAGCAGTACTTC.

The chain has TRBV11-2 and TRBJ2-1, with 12 nucleotides matching TRBD1. The germline gives CDR1 SGHAT, CDR2 FQNNGV. Germline trimming cut 8 bases from V and 7 bases from J; bases unmatched to any gene: 3. The CDR3 has 13 amino acids. The CDR3 region is CASGTGGLNEQFF. Written as DNA, the CDR3 is TGTGCCAGCGGGACAGGGGGCTTAAATGAGCAGTTCTTC.

In this sample, this clonotype turned up a few times. This chain uses TRBV15 with TRBJ2-1, with a tentative D call TRBD2 (5 bases). The CDR3 is 15 residues long. The germline V gene has CDR1 LNHNV and CDR2 YYDKDF (reference sequence). With 2 bases removed from V and 9 bases from J, the gap between germline ends came to 17 bases. The chain's CDR3 is CATSRRGQKHLEQFF. The CDR3 coding sequence is TGTGCCACCAGCAGACGGGGTCAGAAACACCTTGAGCAGTTCTTC.

This clonotype turned up a few times. The chain joins TRBV2 to TRBJ2-5; 12 positions match TRBD2. This CDR3 contains 12 residues. V lost 5 bases, J lost 12 bases, and 4 bases stayed unmatched. Per the germline V gene, CDR1 is SNHLY and CDR2 is FYNNEI. The CDR3 DNA sequence: TGTGCCAGCAGTTGGACTAGCGGGAAGAAGTACTTC. The encoded protein is CASSWTSGKKYF.